This T cell receptor beta chain was captured by sequencing in a study of T cells in women clearing cervical HPV infection. On this clone itself: What it recognizes is unknown. The read terminates 3 residues before the CDR3 end, so the remaining end is supplied by the germline J gene.

Notes on the study in general: TRBV6-7 relative abundance averaged 0.11% in cases and less than 0.2% in controls.

Germline-derived CDR1 and CDR2 are SSHAT and FNYEAQ (reference sequence). V shed 7 bases and J 6 bases; nucleotides not matched to a gene: 9. CDR3 length: 15 residues. Using immunoSEQ multiplex PCR, the repertoire was profiled, and TCRdb retains in-frame clones only, with some absent. The listing records 40,000 to 55,000 clones. The sample consisted of blood buffy coat. The chain employs TRBV7-7 and TRBJ2-1, with 10 bases that match TRBD1. This TCR was recovered from a woman aged 18 to 75 with a cervical HPV16 infection that either progressed to CIN3+ or cleared (not recorded which). CDR3 loop: CASNSDRGTVNEQFF. CDR3 bases read: TGTGCCAGCAACTCGGACAGGGGGACGGTCAATGAG.